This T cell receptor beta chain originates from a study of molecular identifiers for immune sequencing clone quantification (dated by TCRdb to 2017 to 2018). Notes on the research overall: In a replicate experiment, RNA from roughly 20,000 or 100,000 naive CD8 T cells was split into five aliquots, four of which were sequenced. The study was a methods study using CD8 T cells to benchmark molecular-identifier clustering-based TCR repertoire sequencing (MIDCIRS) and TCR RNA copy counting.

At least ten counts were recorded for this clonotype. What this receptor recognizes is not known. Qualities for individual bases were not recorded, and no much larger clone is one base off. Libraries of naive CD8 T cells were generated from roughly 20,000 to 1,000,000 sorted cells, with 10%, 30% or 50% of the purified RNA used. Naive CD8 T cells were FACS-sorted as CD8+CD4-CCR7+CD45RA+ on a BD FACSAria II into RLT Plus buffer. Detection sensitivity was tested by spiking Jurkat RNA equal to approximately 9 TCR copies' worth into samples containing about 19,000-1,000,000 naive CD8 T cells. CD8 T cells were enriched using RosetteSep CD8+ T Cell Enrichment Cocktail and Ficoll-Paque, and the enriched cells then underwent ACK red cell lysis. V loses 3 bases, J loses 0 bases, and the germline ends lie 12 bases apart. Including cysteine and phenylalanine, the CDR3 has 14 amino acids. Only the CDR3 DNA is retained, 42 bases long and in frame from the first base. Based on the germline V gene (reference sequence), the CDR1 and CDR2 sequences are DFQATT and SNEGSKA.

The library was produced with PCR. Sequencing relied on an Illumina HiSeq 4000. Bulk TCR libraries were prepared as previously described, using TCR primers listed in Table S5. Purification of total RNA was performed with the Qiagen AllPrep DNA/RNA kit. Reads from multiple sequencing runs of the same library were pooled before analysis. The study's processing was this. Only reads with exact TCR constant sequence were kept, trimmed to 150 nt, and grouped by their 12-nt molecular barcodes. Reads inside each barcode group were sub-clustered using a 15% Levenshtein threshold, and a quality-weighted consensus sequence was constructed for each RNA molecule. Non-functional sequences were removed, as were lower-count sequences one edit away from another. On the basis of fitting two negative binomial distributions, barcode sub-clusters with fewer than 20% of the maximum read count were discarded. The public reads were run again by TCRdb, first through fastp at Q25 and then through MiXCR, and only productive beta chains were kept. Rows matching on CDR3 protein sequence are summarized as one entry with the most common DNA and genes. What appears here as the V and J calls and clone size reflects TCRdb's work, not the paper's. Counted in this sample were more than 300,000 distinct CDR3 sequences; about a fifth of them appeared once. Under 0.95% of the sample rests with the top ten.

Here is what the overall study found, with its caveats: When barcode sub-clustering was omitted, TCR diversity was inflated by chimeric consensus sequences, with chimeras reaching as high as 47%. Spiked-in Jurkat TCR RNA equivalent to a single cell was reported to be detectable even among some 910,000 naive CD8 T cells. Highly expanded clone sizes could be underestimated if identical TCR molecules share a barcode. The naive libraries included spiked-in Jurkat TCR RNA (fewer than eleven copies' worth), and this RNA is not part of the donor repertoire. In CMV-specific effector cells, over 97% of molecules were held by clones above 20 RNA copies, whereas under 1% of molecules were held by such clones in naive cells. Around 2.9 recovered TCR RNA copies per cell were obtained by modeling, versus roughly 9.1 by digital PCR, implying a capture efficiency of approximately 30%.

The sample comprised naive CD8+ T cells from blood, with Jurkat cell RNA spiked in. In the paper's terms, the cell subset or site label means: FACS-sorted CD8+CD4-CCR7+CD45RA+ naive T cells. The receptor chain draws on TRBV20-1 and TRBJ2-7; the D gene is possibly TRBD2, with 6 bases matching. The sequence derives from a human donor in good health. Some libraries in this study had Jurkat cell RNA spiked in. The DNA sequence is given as TGCAGTGCTAGTGGGGACTCCTCCTCCTACGAGCAGTACTTC. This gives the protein CSASGDSSSYEQYF.